Listed below are T cell receptor beta chains from one sample, sequenced in a study of cytomegalovirus exposure and HLA in healthy donors. This table comes from immunoSEQ multiplex PCR, and its TCRdb copy is limited to in-frame clones, with some not included. In the table there are around 130,000 clones, approximately 8% of which are singletons. The sequenced sample was PBMCs. The source of these receptors is a woman in her thirties or forties in good health and CMV-seropositive. The CDR3 runs from the conserved cysteine through the conserved F or W. Fields, in order: V gene, J gene, D gene, clone size, CDR3 protein, CDR3 DNA. The D gene is left open where the match is weak. Not all rows give a size; the values are once, few, many and, for expanded clones, a class.

v_gene: TRBV19
j_gene: TRBJ2-6
d_gene: -
abundance: -
CDR3aa: CATYSRRSSGANVLTF
CDR3nt: TGTGCCACCTATTCCAGGCGAAGCTCTGGGGCCAACGTCCTGACTTTC

v_gene: TRBV9
j_gene: TRBJ1-1
d_gene: -
abundance: -
CDR3aa: CASSAPGGTEAFF
CDR3nt: TGTGCCAGCAGCGCCCCAGGCGGGACTGAAGCTTTCTTT

v_gene: TRBV15
j_gene: TRBJ1-2
d_gene: -
abundance: few
CDR3aa: CATSRLGGGDYYGYTF
CDR3nt: TGTGCCACCAGCAGACTGGGAGGTGGGGATTACTATGGCTACACCTTC

v_gene: TRBV10-3
j_gene: TRBJ1-1
d_gene: -
abundance: -
CDR3aa: CAISRDLGTEAFF
CDR3nt: TGTGCCATCAGCAGGGACTTGGGCACTGAAGCTTTCTTT

v_gene: TRBV9
j_gene: TRBJ2-4
d_gene: -
abundance: -
CDR3aa: CASSVGSNDIQYF
CDR3nt: TGTGCCAGCAGCGTAGGATCTAATGACATTCAGTACTTC

v_gene: TRBV7-3
j_gene: TRBJ2-2
d_gene: TRBD2
abundance: -
CDR3aa: CASSLGLAGATGELFF
CDR3nt: TGTGCCAGCAGCTTAGGACTAGCGGGGGCCACCGGGGAGCTGTTTTTT

v_gene: TRBV29-1
j_gene: TRBJ1-1
d_gene: TRBD1
abundance: few
CDR3aa: CSVAQGGNTEAFF
CDR3nt: TGCAGCGTTGCACAGGGGGGAAACACTGAAGCTTTCTTT

v_gene: TRBV19
j_gene: TRBJ2-1
d_gene: TRBD1
abundance: few
CDR3aa: CASSRTGDLAYNEQFF
CDR3nt: TGTGCCAGTAGTAGGACAGGGGACCTCGCCTACAATGAGCAGTTCTTC

v_gene: TRBV4-1
j_gene: TRBJ2-2
d_gene: TRBD2
abundance: -
CDR3aa: CASSRGGGGTGELFF
CDR3nt: TGCGCCAGCAGCAGGGGCGGGGGGGGTACCGGGGAGCTGTTTTTT

v_gene: TRBV7-6
j_gene: TRBJ1-5
d_gene: -
abundance: -
CDR3aa: CASSLRGKDSNQPQHF
CDR3nt: TGTGCCAGCAGCTTACGCGGGAAGGATAGCAATCAGCCCCAGCATTTT

v_gene: TRBV6-1
j_gene: TRBJ1-6
d_gene: -
abundance: -
CDR3aa: CASSEKRDSPLHF
CDR3nt: TGTGCCAGCAGTGAAAAGAGGGATTCACCCCTCCACTTT

v_gene: TRBV10-3
j_gene: TRBJ1-1
d_gene: -
abundance: few
CDR3aa: CAIANGHLNTEAFF
CDR3nt: TGTGCCATCGCCAACGGACATCTGAACACTGAAGCTTTCTTT

v_gene: TRBV2
j_gene: TRBJ1-4
d_gene: -
abundance: few
CDR3aa: CASSPPPNEKLFF
CDR3nt: TGTGCCAGCAGTCCTCCCCCCAATGAAAAACTGTTTTTT

v_gene: TRBV27
j_gene: TRBJ1-2
d_gene: -
abundance: -
CDR3aa: CASSLSGTVYTF
CDR3nt: TGTGCCAGCAGTTTATCAGGGACTGTCTACACCTTC

v_gene: TRBV11-2
j_gene: TRBJ1-4
d_gene: TRBD1
abundance: few
CDR3aa: CASSLRGQVGEKLFF
CDR3nt: TGTGCCAGCAGCCTAAGGGGGCAGGTTGGTGAAAAACTGTTTTTT

v_gene: TRBV2
j_gene: TRBJ2-2
d_gene: -
abundance: few
CDR3aa: CASSESPTGELFF
CDR3nt: TGTGCCAGCAGTGAATCTCCGACCGGGGAGCTGTTTTTT

v_gene: TRBV19
j_gene: TRBJ2-2
d_gene: -
abundance: few
CDR3aa: CASSSGAAGELFF
CDR3nt: TGTGCCAGTAGTAGCGGGGCTGCGGGGGAGCTGTTTTTT

v_gene: TRBV7-2
j_gene: TRBJ1-1
d_gene: -
abundance: few
CDR3aa: CASSNRIDTEAFF
CDR3nt: TGTGCCAGCAGCAACAGGATAGACACTGAAGCTTTCTTT

v_gene: TRBV6-1
j_gene: TRBJ1-6
d_gene: -
abundance: few
CDR3aa: CASSPTDNSPLHF
CDR3nt: TGTGCCAGCAGTCCGACAGATAATTCACCCCTCCACTTT

v_gene: TRBV5-1
j_gene: TRBJ1-5
d_gene: -
abundance: -
CDR3aa: CASSLEPGHFWHF
CDR3nt: TGCGCCAGCAGCTTGGAACCGGGACATTTCTGGCATTTT

v_gene: TRBV28
j_gene: TRBJ2-1
d_gene: TRBD2
abundance: -
CDR3aa: CASSLPGGYHNEQFF
CDR3nt: TGTGCCAGCAGTTTACCGGGGGGATATCACAATGAGCAGTTCTTC

v_gene: TRBV30
j_gene: TRBJ1-2
d_gene: -
abundance: -
CDR3aa: CAWSVRGYGYTF
CDR3nt: TGTGCCTGGAGTGTACGGGGGTATGGCTACACCTTC

v_gene: TRBV13
j_gene: TRBJ2-1
d_gene: -
abundance: few
CDR3aa: CASSSPEGGRHNEQFF
CDR3nt: TGTGCCAGCAGCTCCCCCGAGGGGGGGCGACACAATGAGCAGTTCTTC

v_gene: TRBV15
j_gene: TRBJ2-6
d_gene: TRBD1
abundance: many
CDR3aa: CATSRMTGTGANVLTF
CDR3nt: TGTGCCACCAGCAGGATGACAGGGACTGGGGCCAACGTCCTGACTTTC

v_gene: TRBV5-4
j_gene: TRBJ2-1
d_gene: TRBD2
abundance: -
CDR3aa: CASSSPSGGANEQFF
CDR3nt: TGTGCCAGCAGCTCGCCGAGCGGGGGGGCGAATGAGCAGTTCTTC

v_gene: TRBV7-7
j_gene: TRBJ2-5
d_gene: -
abundance: few
CDR3aa: CASSPLGTGGSETQYF
CDR3nt: TGTGCCAGCAGCCCCTTAGGGACCGGAGGGTCAGAGACCCAGTACTTC

v_gene: TRBV6-1
j_gene: TRBJ1-2
d_gene: -
abundance: few
CDR3aa: CASSALGVYGYTF
CDR3nt: TGTGCCAGCAGTGCTTTAGGGGTGTATGGCTACACCTTC

v_gene: TRBV9
j_gene: TRBJ1-6
d_gene: TRBD1
abundance: -
CDR3aa: CASSVTGGSYNSPLHF
CDR3nt: TGTGCCAGCAGCGTTACAGGGGGCTCCTATAATTCACCCCTCCACTTT

v_gene: TRBV15
j_gene: TRBJ2-6
d_gene: TRBD2
abundance: -
CDR3aa: CATSIGTSATGANVLTF
CDR3nt: TGTGCCACCAGCATCGGGACTAGCGCTACAGGGGCCAACGTCCTGACTTTC

v_gene: TRBV9
j_gene: TRBJ2-1
d_gene: -
abundance: -
CDR3aa: CASSGGTVLSYNEQFF
CDR3nt: TGTGCCAGCAGCGGCGGGACAGTCCTATCCTACAATGAGCAGTTCTTC

v_gene: TRBV14
j_gene: TRBJ1-2
d_gene: -
abundance: few
CDR3aa: CASSPREGLSYTF
CDR3nt: TGTGCCAGCAGCCCCCGCGAGGGTTTAAGCTACACCTTC

v_gene: TRBV7-8
j_gene: TRBJ2-2
d_gene: TRBD1
abundance: few
CDR3aa: CASSRDRNTGELFF
CDR3nt: TGTGCCAGCAGCCGGGACAGGAACACCGGGGAGCTGTTTTTT

v_gene: TRBV5-1
j_gene: TRBJ1-2
d_gene: TRBD1
abundance: -
CDR3aa: CASSSPGQEYGYTF
CDR3nt: TGCGCCAGCAGCTCGCCGGGACAGGAGTATGGCTACACCTTC

v_gene: TRBV6-1
j_gene: TRBJ1-5
d_gene: TRBD1
abundance: few
CDR3aa: CASSATWTGDQPQHF
CDR3nt: TGTGCCAGCAGTGCTACCTGGACAGGGGATCAGCCCCAGCATTTT

v_gene: TRBV7-2
j_gene: TRBJ1-3
d_gene: TRBD1
abundance: -
CDR3aa: CASSDYGTAGNTIYF
CDR3nt: TGTGCCAGCAGCGACTACGGGACAGCTGGAAACACCATATATTTT

v_gene: TRBV2
j_gene: TRBJ2-7
d_gene: -
abundance: -
CDR3aa: CASTVLQEPPYEQYF
CDR3nt: TGTGCCAGCACCGTATTACAGGAACCTCCCTACGAGCAGTACTTC

v_gene: TRBV18
j_gene: TRBJ1-5
d_gene: TRBD1
abundance: -
CDR3aa: CASSLAPWTGPSNQPQHF
CDR3nt: TGTGCCAGCTCACTCGCTCCCTGGACAGGGCCGAGCAATCAGCCCCAGCATTTT

v_gene: TRBV7-2
j_gene: TRBJ1-2
d_gene: -
abundance: -
CDR3aa: CASSLGAEANYGYTF
CDR3nt: TGTGCCAGCAGCTTAGGGGCTGAAGCTAACTATGGCTACACCTTC

v_gene: TRBV9
j_gene: TRBJ1-1
d_gene: TRBD1
abundance: few
CDR3aa: CASSVETGRTEAFF
CDR3nt: TGTGCCAGCAGCGTAGAGACAGGGCGCACTGAAGCTTTCTTT

v_gene: TRBV6-6
j_gene: TRBJ1-4
d_gene: -
abundance: -
CDR3aa: CASSYSGRYNEKLFF
CDR3nt: TGTGCCAGCAGTTACTCGGGGAGATATAATGAAAAACTGTTTTTT

v_gene: TRBV7-8
j_gene: TRBJ1-5
d_gene: -
abundance: -
CDR3aa: CASRSDRSNQPQHF
CDR3nt: TGTGCCAGCAGATCCGACAGGAGCAATCAGCCCCAGCATTTT

v_gene: TRBV5-5
j_gene: TRBJ2-7
d_gene: TRBD1
abundance: -
CDR3aa: CASSLAPGQNYEQYF
CDR3nt: TGTGCCAGCAGCTTGGCCCCGGGACAGAACTACGAGCAGTACTTC

v_gene: TRBV10-1
j_gene: TRBJ1-3
d_gene: TRBD1
abundance: -
CDR3aa: CATQDRAGNTIYF
CDR3nt: TGCGCCACCCAGGACAGGGCTGGAAACACCATATATTTT

v_gene: TRBV6-5
j_gene: TRBJ2-7
d_gene: TRBD1
abundance: -
CDR3aa: CASSPDRGPYEQYF
CDR3nt: TGTGCCAGCAGTCCCGACAGGGGTCCGTACGAGCAGTACTTC

v_gene: TRBV2
j_gene: TRBJ1-2
d_gene: TRBD1
abundance: -
CDR3aa: CASTWTGNYGYTF
CDR3nt: TGTGCCAGCACCTGGACAGGGAACTATGGCTACACCTTC

v_gene: TRBV2
j_gene: TRBJ1-4
d_gene: TRBD1
abundance: few
CDR3aa: CASSRQGDTNEKLFF
CDR3nt: TGTGCCAGCAGCAGACAGGGGGACACTAATGAAAAACTGTTTTTT

v_gene: TRBV30
j_gene: TRBJ2-1
d_gene: -
abundance: few
CDR3aa: CAWSGGRRAYNEQFF
CDR3nt: TGTGCCTGGAGCGGGGGTCGGAGGGCCTACAATGAGCAGTTCTTC

v_gene: TRBV19
j_gene: TRBJ1-1
d_gene: TRBD1
abundance: few
CDR3aa: CASSATGDTEAFF
CDR3nt: TGTGCCAGTAGTGCCACAGGGGACACTGAAGCTTTCTTT